What follows describes a single TCR beta chain. This entry comes from a study of response to subunit inactivated influenza vaccine. Per the germline V gene, CDR1 is DFQATT and CDR2 is SNEGSKA (reference sequence). V lost 6 bases, J lost 5 bases, and 8 bases lay in between. The CDR3 consists of 10 residues. TCRdb called the RT-PCR reads again in MiXCR, with one record for every CDR3 protein. The sample yields a few hundred thousand distinct CDR3 sequences, 12% to 15% seen once. V and J are TRBV20-1 and TRBJ2-7; no firm D call. The receptor was isolated from a man aged 50 to 59 who received an inactivated influenza vaccine. This specimen consisted of PBMCs from blood, obtained roughly 13 days after vaccination. The CDR3 sequence is CSAFSNEQYF. The CDR3 DNA follows: TGCAGTGCGTTTAGCAACGAGCAGTACTTC.